This is a list of T cell receptor beta chains from one sample in a study of patients and donors after allogeneic stem cell transplantation. TCRdb re-derived calls from the RT-PCR reads in MiXCR, one entry per CDR3 protein. The table has roughly 940,000 distinct CDR3 sequences, about a sixth seen once; the top ten hold 5.5% to 6.5%. Sequences were obtained from blood, either unsorted or a sorted T cell fraction (not recorded which). The origin of the receptors is a human donor who was either an allogeneic HSCT recipient or a stem cell or donor lymphocyte infusion donor (not recorded which). It is not recorded whose cells these are; they may come from a transplant donor. The CDR3 runs from the conserved cysteine through the conserved F or W. The order of the fields is clone size, V gene, J gene, D gene, CDR3 DNA, CDR3 protein. The D gene is left open where the match is weak. Clone size appears in some rows only: once, few, many, or a class for an expanded clone.

-	TRBV3-1	TRBJ1-1	-	TGTGCCAGCAGCCAAGAAAAGGGGTACACTGAAGCTTTCTTT	CASSQEKGYTEAFF
-	TRBV12-3/TRBV12-4	TRBJ2-5	-	TGTGCCAGCAGTGAGGGATCACTGGGTATAGAGACCCAGTACTTC	CASSEGSLGIETQYF
-	TRBV7-3	TRBJ2-3	-	TGTGCCAGCAGCTTACTTGGGGCCACAGATACGCAGTATTTT	CASSLLGATDTQYF
-	TRBV6-1	TRBJ1-5	-	TGTGCCAGCAGCCACCGGGCAGAATCTATTTATGGACAGCCCCAGCATTTT	CASSHRAESIYGQPQHF
many	TRBV29-1	TRBJ2-1	-	TGCAGCGGCACTAGTCAGTACAATGAGCAGTTCTTC	CSGTSQYNEQFF
-	TRBV21-1	TRBJ2-4	-	TGTGCCAGCAGCAAATTAACATGCCGGGACAGAGACCTCAAAAACATTCAGTACTTC	CASSKLTCRDRDLKNIQYF
-	TRBV25-1	TRBJ2-6	TRBD1	TGTGCCAGCAGTGAATCGGGACAGGGGGCGCACGGGGCCAACGTCCTGACTTTC	CASSESGQGAHGANVLTF
few	TRBV20-1	TRBJ1-1	-	TGCAGTGCTAGAGATCGTAGAAAGGCCGATAACACTGAAGCTTTCTTT	CSARDRRKADNTEAFF
few	TRBV20-1	TRBJ2-7	-	TGCAGTGCTAGGACTCACCGGCGGACCGGAATCTACGAGCAGTACTTC	CSARTHRRTGIYEQYF
few	TRBV29-1	TRBJ2-2	-	TGCAGCTCCTTGGGTCTCACCGGGGAGCTGTTTTTT	CSSLGLTGELFF
-	TRBV20-1	TRBJ2-5	-	TGCAGTGCTTCGGCCCAAGAGACCCAGTACTTC	CSASAQETQYF
few	TRBV9	TRBJ2-6	-	TGTGCCAGCAGCGTAGGTGCCGTGGCCAACGTCCTGACTTTC	CASSVGAVANVLTF
few	TRBV6-1	TRBJ1-2	-	TGTGCCAGCAGGCCGGCAGGGTCTGGCTATGGCTACACCTTC	CASRPAGSGYGYTF
-	TRBV7-9	TRBJ2-7	-	TGTGCCAGCAGCTTAGGTGGGGCGGGCACTAACTACGAGCAGTACTTC	CASSLGGAGTNYEQYF
-	TRBV10-3	TRBJ2-2	TRBD1	TGTGCCATCAGTGCCGGACAGGGAATGACCGGGGAGCTGTTTTTT	CAISAGQGMTGELFF